This is a list of T cell receptor beta chains from one sample in a study of brain T cells in children with intractable seizures. Generated by immunoSEQ multiplex PCR, the TCRdb table keeps only in-frame clones and is missing some. The sample yields hundreds of thousands of clones, nearly 95% seen once. The sequencing here drew on peripheral blood, taken 5 to 6 months after surgery. All receptors come from a boy under three years old with tuberous sclerosis and intractable seizures. Each CDR3 is given with its conserved first and last residue. D genes are given only for firm matches. Rows give clone size only sometimes, using once, few, many, or a class for an expanded clone.

V,J,D,size,CDR3,DNA
TRBV20-1,TRBJ2-7,TRBD1,NA,CSADRAYEQYF,TGCAGTGCCGACAGGGCCTACGAGCAGTACTTC
TRBV20-1,TRBJ2-1,NA,NA,CSASRLGSNNEQFF,TGCAGTGCTAGTAGGTTAGGGTCCAACAATGAGCAGTTCTTC
TRBV14,TRBJ2-1,NA,NA,CASSQDVGLGNEQFF,TGTGCCAGCAGCCAAGATGTAGGACTTGGCAATGAGCAGTTCTTC
TRBV10-3,TRBJ2-5,NA,NA,CAISEWRGDGRETQYF,TGTGCCATCAGTGAGTGGAGAGGGGACGGGCGGGAGACCCAGTACTTC
TRBV24-1,TRBJ1-2,NA,NA,CATSDLPGGDGYTF,TGTGCCACCAGTGATTTGCCCGGGGGCGACGGCTACACCTTC
TRBV10-1,TRBJ2-3,NA,NA,CASSERPLGSLETDTQYF,TGCGCCAGCAGTGAACGTCCTTTGGGGTCTTTGGAGACAGATACGCAGTATTTT
TRBV19,TRBJ1-1,NA,NA,CASSISTYEAFF,TGTGCCAGTAGTATCAGCACCTATGAAGCTTTCTTT
TRBV2,TRBJ1-2,NA,NA,CAIHQGSNYGYTF,TGTGCCATCCATCAGGGTTCTAACTATGGCTACACCTTC
TRBV15,TRBJ2-7,TRBD1,NA,CATSRGTGHEQYF,TGTGCCACCAGCAGAGGGACAGGACACGAGCAGTACTTC
TRBV5-6,TRBJ2-5,TRBD2,NA,CASSLGVLAGAQETQYF,TGTGCCAGCAGCTTGGGGGTACTAGCGGGGGCACAAGAGACCCAGTACTTC
TRBV3-1/TRBV3-2,TRBJ2-7,NA,NA,CASTPSGRSYEQYF,TGTGCCAGCACCCCCAGCGGGCGCTCCTACGAGCAGTACTTC
TRBV15,TRBJ2-3,NA,NA,CATSRGLGTDTQYF,TGTGCCACCAGCAGGGGGCTGGGCACAGATACGCAGTATTTT
TRBV5-5,TRBJ1-1,NA,few,CASSGTSYTEAFF,TGTGCCAGCAGCGGGACGTCCTACACTGAAGCTTTCTTT
TRBV24-1,TRBJ2-3,TRBD2,NA,CATSDSGGFSDTQYF,TGTGCCACCAGTGACTCGGGAGGATTTTCAGATACGCAGTATTTT
TRBV3-1/TRBV3-2,TRBJ1-6,TRBD1,NA,CASSPSTGTGPSPLHF,TGTGCCAGCAGCCCCAGTACCGGGACAGGGCCTTCACCCCTCCACTTT
TRBV24-1,TRBJ2-2,TRBD2,NA,CATSDFGKTSRNTGELFF,TGTGCCACCAGTGATTTTGGGAAGACTAGCAGAAACACCGGGGAGCTGTTTTTT
TRBV5-8,TRBJ2-1,NA,NA,CASSLVGVAYNEQFF,TGTGCCAGCAGCTTGGTCGGGGTGGCCTACAATGAGCAGTTCTTC
TRBV10-3,TRBJ1-2,TRBD1,NA,CAFRDRGNGYTF,TGTGCCTTCCGGGACAGGGGGAATGGCTACACCTTC